The sequence of this TCR beta chain was determined in a study of control samples from healthy donors and cancer patients. The data were produced by immunoSEQ multiplex PCR, yet TCRdb's version contains in-frame clones alone and is incomplete. The sample has about 79,000 clones, 80% to 95% seen once. Trimming took 2 bases from V and 0 from J, leaving 15 bases between them. Germline values: CDR1 SGHVS, CDR2 FNYEAQ. This CDR3 has 17 amino acids. V usage is TRBV7-6 and J usage is TRBJ2-3; possible D gene TRBD1, 5 bases. Input material: PBMCs. The receptor's source is a woman aged 40-49 years with lung cancer. This CDR3 reads CASSLNPVTGSTDTQYF. CDR3 DNA: TGTGCCAGCAGCTTAAATCCCGTAACAGGCAGCACAGATACGCAGTATTTT.